This T cell receptor (beta chain) was sequenced in a study of shared clonotypes between healthy human individuals. The input for sorted-subset replicate PCRs was 200 ng DNA, some 30,000 T cell genomes. The method was immunoSEQ multiplex PCR; TCRdb's version includes in-frame clones alone and lacks a portion of them. The data hold hundreds of thousands of clones, with approximately 96% observed a single time. Trimming stripped 6 bases from V and 1 base from J, with 15 bases between. Germline values: CDR1 MGHRA, CDR2 YSYEKL. The CDR3 is 15 amino acids. The naive CD8 fraction comprised CD45RO-negative cells positively selected for CCR7 and excluded terminally differentiated effector memory CD45RA+ cells.

The sample was naive CD8+ T cells sorted from blood. The receptor comes from a woman in her 30s in good health. The chain joins TRBV4-1 to TRBJ2-5; the D gene could be TRBD1 or TRBD2 (5 bases each). The CDR3 region has the DNA TGCGCCAGCAGACGGGACGGACTGTCCCAAGAGACCCAGTACTTC. It specifies CASRRDGLSQETQYF.